The 22 T cell receptor beta chains below come from one sample, sequenced in a study of cytomegalovirus exposure and HLA in healthy donors. It was with 60 Vbeta and 13 Jbeta primers that the PCR ran. The table came from immunoSEQ multiplex PCR; TCRdb's copy has only in-frame clones and leaves some out. This sample's clone table lists around 190,000 clones. The sample comprised PBMCs. These receptors came from a woman in her 30s in good health and CMV-seropositive.

The chain recombines TRBV19 with TRBJ1-5; TRBD1 is a possible D gene (5 bases). Trimming removed 3 bases at V and 0 bases at J, with 15 bases between. Per germline, CDR1 LNHDA and CDR2 SQIVND (reference sequence). This CDR3 has 17 residues. The CDR3 sequence: CASSIPGGDYSNQPQHF. The CDR3 DNA sequence: TGTGCCAGTAGTATCCCTGGGGGGGATTATAGCAATCAGCCCCAGCATTTT.

The chain recombines TRBV7-2 with TRBJ2-7; 12 nucleotides match TRBD2. Germline-derived CDR1 and CDR2 are SGHTA and FQGNSA. V shed 4 bases and J 4 bases; nucleotides not matched to a gene: 8. This CDR3 spans 16 amino acids. CDR3 sequence reads: CASSSPRTSGKYEQYF. DNA for the CDR3: TGTGCCAGCAGCTCGCCCCGGACTAGCGGGAAGTACGAGCAGTACTTC.

This rearrangement joins TRBV5-6 to TRBJ1-2; D might be TRBD1 (6 bases). V was clipped by 0 bases and J by 7 bases, with 10 bases between them. The CDR3 has 13 residues. Germline loops: CDR1 SGHDT, CDR2 YYEEEE. CDR3 sequence reads: CASSLVTGIGYTF. The CDR3 DNA follows: TGTGCCAGCAGCTTGGTTACAGGGATTGGCTACACCTTC.

The genes are TRBV9 and TRBJ1-6, with a possible D match to TRBD1 (6 bases). Germline V gene lookup returns CDR1 SGDLS and CDR2 YYNGEE. The V end was cut by 3 bases, the J end by 10 bases, with 17 bases between. The CDR3 sequence is 15 residues long. CDR3 region: CASSAGGATGSPLHF. For the CDR3, the DNA is TGTGCCAGCAGCGCCGGGGGGGCGACCGGGTCACCCCTCCACTTT.

The J gene is TRBJ2-6, the V gene TRBV9, with 7 bases that match TRBD1. Unmatched junction bases numbered 5, after V lost 4 bases and J lost 4 bases. Per the germline V gene, CDR1 is SGDLS and CDR2 is YYNGEE. There are 15 residues in the CDR3. CDR3: CASSPTGVGANVLTF. The CDR3 DNA is TGTGCCAGCAGCCCCACAGGGGTCGGGGCCAACGTCCTGACTTTC.

This chain links TRBV7-7 with TRBJ2-5, with 7 bases fitting TRBD1. The CDR3 extends over 14 amino acids. Germline V gene data show CDR1 as SSHAT and CDR2 as FNYEAQ (reference sequence). V gave up 5 bases and J gave up 5 bases; unmatched junction bases: 8. CDR3 residues: CASSAKTGLETQYF. For the CDR3, the DNA is TGTGCCAGCAGCGCAAAGACAGGGTTGGAGACCCAGTACTTC.

The chain employs TRBV6-5 and TRBJ2-7; D might be TRBD2 (5 bases). Germline loops: CDR1 MNHEY, CDR2 SVGAGI. Trimming took 7 bases from V and 6 from J, leaving 13 bases between them. The CDR3 runs to 12 residues. The CDR3, as DNA: TGTGCCAGCACCTCGACTGCGGGCGAGCAGTACTTC. This gives the protein CASTSTAGEQYF.

The chain uses TRBV27 and TRBJ1-2; 7 bases agree with TRBD1. V lost 4 bases, J lost 8 bases, and 16 bases stayed unmatched. Germline values: CDR1 MNHEY, CDR2 SMNVEV (reference sequence). This CDR3 has 16 amino acids. The DNA for the CDR3 is TGTGCCAGCAGTTCCAAGCCCCCGACAGGGTCGCGGGGCTACACCTTC. Its protein product is CASSSKPPTGSRGYTF.

The rearrangement joins TRBV19 to TRBJ2-7; D not resolved. Germline assignment: CDR1 LNHDA and CDR2 SQIVND (reference sequence). This CDR3 contains 13 residues. Deletions cut 3 bases from V and 0 bases from J, with 6 bases between. CDR3 nucleotide sequence: TGTGCCAGTAGTATCGGTCTCTCCTACGAGCAGTACTTC. It is translated as CASSIGLSYEQYF.

V and J are TRBV7-9 and TRBJ2-3; 10 nucleotides agree with TRBD2. This CDR3 region has 16 residues. Per the germline V gene, CDR1 is SEHNR and CDR2 is FQNEAQ (reference sequence). V lost 4 bases and J lost 1; bases outside the gene matches: 5. CDR3 bases: TGTGCCAGCAGCTATCTGACTAGCGGGCGCACAGATACGCAGTATTTT. It is translated as CASSYLTSGRTDTQYF.

The V gene is TRBV10-1, the J gene TRBJ2-2, with D uncertain. Trimming took 5 bases from V and 4 from J, leaving 8 bases between them. The CDR3 length is 13 residues. CDR1 is WNHNN and CDR2 is SYGVQD in the germline V gene (reference sequence). CDR3 nucleotides: TGCGCCAGCAGTCCTCGGAGCACCGGGGAGCTGTTTTTT. The encoded protein is CASSPRSTGELFF.

Regarding this clone: The sample carries other DNA sequences with the same CDR3. The chain employs TRBV19 and TRBJ1-2, with D uncertain. V dropped 1 base and J dropped 5 bases, with 11 bases sitting between them. CDR3 size: 14 residues. Germline V gene sequence: CDR1 LNHDA, CDR2 SQIVND (reference sequence). The CDR3 DNA sequence: TGTGCCAGTAGTATAGTCAGGTCGGGGTATGGCTACACCTTC. Its protein product is CASSIVRSGYGYTF.

V gene TRBV27 combines with J gene TRBJ1-5, with a weak D call TRBD1 (5 bases). The CDR3 runs to 16 residues. Germline V lookup: CDR1 MNHEY, CDR2 SMNVEV (reference sequence). Trimming cost V 4 bases and J 0 bases, with 13 bases left between them. The CDR3 protein is CASSSQGLYSNQPQHF. In nucleotides, the CDR3 is TGTGCCAGCAGTTCCCAGGGACTATATAGCAATCAGCCCCAGCATTTT.

On this clone itself: This specimen includes other DNA sequences encoding the same CDR3. V is TRBV28 and J is TRBJ1-2; D unclear. V was clipped by 11 bases and J by 4 bases, with 17 bases between them. The CDR3 has 13 residues. Germline V CDR1 and CDR2: MDHEN, SYDVKM. Here the CDR3 reads CAVRKPGGYGYTF. CDR3 nucleotide sequence: TGTGCCGTCCGTAAACCGGGAGGCTATGGCTACACCTTC.

V and J are TRBV4-1 and TRBJ2-1; 11 positions agree with TRBD2. V gave up 4 bases and J gave up 3 bases; unmatched junction bases: 5. This CDR3 contains 16 residues. CDR1 MGHRA and CDR2 YSYEKL come from the germline V gene. CDR3 loop: CASSPAGTSGYNEQFF. CDR3 coding DNA: TGCGCCAGCAGCCCAGCAGGGACTAGCGGCTACAATGAGCAGTTCTTC.

This sequence joins TRBV10-3 and TRBJ1-1; 7 nucleotides match TRBD1. Per germline, CDR1 ENHRY and CDR2 SYGVKD. J was trimmed by 7 bases and V by 3 bases; bases with no gene match: 5. There are 13 residues in the CDR3. The CDR3 region has the DNA TGTGCCATCAGTGAACAGGGGACCAATGAAGCTTTCTTT. It specifies CAISEQGTNEAFF.

This rearrangement joins TRBV15 to TRBJ2-7; D gene uncertain. The V and J ends lost 0 bases and 1 base respectively, with 10 bases between them. CDR3 length equals 15 residues. Germline values: CDR1 LNHNV, CDR2 YYDKDF (reference sequence). In nucleotides, the CDR3 is TGTGCCACCAGCAGAGATGGGTCGGGTTCCTACGAGCAGTACTTC. The encoded protein is CATSRDGSGSYEQYF.

The CDR3 here is CASSLGGNQGTLDEQYF. The CDR3 DNA follows: TGTGCCAGCAGCCTAGGGGGTAACCAGGGGACCTTGGACGAGCAGTACTTC. The chain recombines TRBV28 with TRBJ2-7; TRBD1 is a possible D gene (6 bases). The CDR3 length is 17 residues. With 6 bases removed from V and 5 bases from J, the gap between germline ends came to 26 bases. Germline V lookup: CDR1 MDHEN, CDR2 SYDVKM.

The rearrangement uses TRBV25-1 and TRBJ2-3, with D uncertain. CDR1 is MGHDK and CDR2 is SYGVNS in the germline V gene. Deletions cut 8 bases from V and 0 bases from J, with 9 bases between. The CDR3 runs to 13 residues. The CDR3 DNA reads as TGTGCCAGCTCTATCGGGAGCACAGATACGCAGTATTTT. The encoded protein is CASSIGSTDTQYF.

The chain couples TRBV27 to TRBJ2-7, with D maybe TRBD2 (7 bases). Trimming removed 2 bases at V and 2 bases at J, with 10 bases between. Per germline, CDR1 MNHEY and CDR2 SMNVEV (reference sequence). The length of the CDR3 is 14 residues. This CDR3 reads CASSLGGAPYEQYF. DNA of the CDR3: TGTGCCAGCAGTTTAGGGGGGGCTCCCTACGAGCAGTACTTC.

The rearrangement links TRBV25-1 to TRBJ2-2; TRBD1 aligns across 7 bases. This CDR3 comprises 17 residues. V lost 1 base, J lost 1 base, and 6 bases stayed unmatched. CDR1 is MGHDK and CDR2 is SYGVNS in the germline V gene. The CDR3 spells CASSESPGTVNTGELFF. In DNA form, the CDR3 reads TGTGCCAGCAGTGAATCGCCCGGGACAGTGAACACCGGGGAGCTGTTTTTT.

The chain employs TRBV27 and TRBJ2-5, with TRBD1 matching 9 bases. Germline V gene data show CDR1 as MNHEY and CDR2 as SMNVEV (reference sequence). The length of the CDR3 is 15 residues. J gave up 1 base and V 4 bases, and 4 bases lay outside the gene matches. CDR3 DNA: TGTGCCAGCAGTTGGCGGGGACAGGGCCAAGAGACCCAGTACTTC. As protein: CASSWRGQGQETQYF.